This TCR beta chain was recorded in a study of identical twins listed by TCRdb under 2016. Turning to the overall study: To test whether fetal clonotypes persist, this study deep-sequenced TCR alpha and beta repertoires from monozygotic twins, from unrelated adults of various ages, and from cord blood. To rule out contamination, the twin experiments were replicated at different times with different library preparation protocols.

Every donor in the study was a healthy Caucasian. The twin cohort consisted of three pairs of female monozygotic twins, all aged 18 to 29 years. The RNA used for TCR libraries was isolated from peripheral blood mononuclear cells. In its sample, this clonotype was seen many times. Its antigen is not yet known. No much larger clonotype is one base removed from it; base qualities were not supplied. Libraries came from 5' RACE. The sequencer was an Illumina HiSeq 2000. Template switching introduced a universal primer binding site; the final cDNA contained a unique molecular identifier, enabling accurate counting of TCR cDNA molecules. First-strand cDNA for TCR alpha and beta chains was synthesized from specific primers in the conserved constant-segment region. Each cDNA library was double barcoded, with a SMART-Mk sample barcode plus Illumina barcodes, to control for contamination. TruSeq adapter sequences along with Illumina sample barcodes were introduced in two successive PCR steps. The Illumina HiSeq platform was used with custom primers to sequence TCR alpha and beta cDNA libraries. The paper's data handling went like this. Unique molecular identifiers were extracted from raw reads with MiGEC, and CDR3 positions were determined with MiXCR. For each individual, recombination models were inferred using an EM algorithm with the repgenHMM and IGoR tools. The analysis of shared clonotypes was done with the tcR package in R, with sharing normalized by the product of cloneset sizes. To study raw recombination without the effects of thymic and clonal selection, out-of-frame nonproductive sequences were analyzed. The public sequencing data were trimmed at Q25 with fastp and processed into clonotypes with MiXCR by TCRdb, which kept only in-frame beta chains. Each CDR3 protein gets just one entry, which takes the most common genes and DNA from the rows behind it. TCRdb's processing, not the authors', yielded these V and J calls. Across this sample there are over 550,000 distinct CDR3 sequences, with under 8.5% seen only once. The ten largest make up 1.6% of the sample.

Beyond this particular receptor, the publication reports: Zero-insertion analyses could be partly confounded by invariant T cells such as MAIT and iNKT, although diverse VJ usage argued against such confounding for most clonotypes. Excess twin sharing in beta out-of-frame sequences was weaker because fewer shared sequences lowered the signal-to-noise ratio. Conclusions relied on cross-sectional statistical analysis, since the same donors could not be followed over many years. Out-of-frame TCR alpha sharing in monozygotic twins was systematically underestimated by recombination models, whereas sharing between unrelated individuals was in agreement with the recombination models. Fewer insertions were carried by abundant cord blood beta clonotypes, a similar but weaker trend appeared in young adult naive repertoires, and no such trend appeared in memory repertoires. Compared with coincidental sharing between unrelated individuals, out-of-frame TCR alpha sequences shared between twins showed an excess of sequences with low generation probability.

The germline V gene sets CDR1 to SGHRS and CDR2 to YFSETQ. V gives up 2 bases and J gives up 8 bases, and the segment between their germline ends measures 11 bases. The cysteine opens and the phenylalanine closes a CDR3 of 13 amino acids. Of all the DNA, just the CDR3 is kept, 39 bases in frame from base 1. The same sample was also studied in work on yellow fever vaccine responses in identical twins. The second paper states: The authors reported that the T cell response to vaccination in identical twins appeared partly convergent and partly personalized. The study precisely tracked vaccine-responding T cell clones in identical twins.

The TCR was taken from a young woman in good health. The sequence joins TRBV5-1 to TRBJ2-1; a weak D assignment points to TRBD2 (5 bases agree). The specimen was PBMCs. The CDR3 has the sequence CASSFLAADEQFF. The bases are TGCGCCAGCAGCTTTCTAGCAGCCGATGAGCAGTTCTTC. Reference TRBV5-1 and TRBJ2-1 genes cover what lies past the CDR3, so the full variable domain is KAGVTQTPRYLIKTRGQQVTLSCSPISGHRSVSWYQQTPGQGLQFLFEYFSETQRNKGNFPGRFSGRQFSNSRSEMNVSTLELGDSALYLCASSFLAADEQFFGPGTRLTVL.